Following are 2 T cell receptor beta chains from one sample sequenced in a study of blood T cell repertoires in COVID-19. Profiled with immunoSEQ multiplex PCR; TCRdb holds only in-frame clones, not every one. The repertoire holds around 250,000 clones, with approximately 86% as singletons. The sample consisted of peripheral blood. All receptors derive from a man in his forties or fifties with active or convalescent COVID-19.

V gene TRBV15 combines with J gene TRBJ2-3; 9 nucleotides line up with TRBD2. The CDR3 runs to 17 residues. The germline gives CDR1 LNHNV, CDR2 YYDKDF (reference sequence). The junction had 6 bases not matched to a gene; V was cut back by 0 bases and J by 2 bases. The CDR3 DNA reads as TGTGCCACCAGCAGAGATCGGGCTAGCGGGGTCACAGATACGCAGTATTTT. Its protein is CATSRDRASGVTDTQYF.

This chain joins TRBV27 and TRBJ1-2; D may be TRBD1 (5 bases). This CDR3 is 15 amino acids long. The germline gives CDR1 MNHEY, CDR2 SMNVEV (reference sequence). Trimming removed 4 bases at V and 4 bases at J, with 16 bases between. The CDR3 nucleotides are TGTGCCAGCAGTTCCCTAGGGGAGGGAAGCTATGGCTACACCTTC. Encoded protein: CASSSLGEGSYGYTF.